The 19 T cell receptor beta chains in this list originate from one sample, sequenced in a study of blood T cell repertoires in COVID-19. Sequencing was performed with immunoSEQ multiplex PCR; in TCRdb, only in-frame clones are kept and a portion is missing. This sample has 300,000 to 350,000 clones; around 82% occur once, and the top ten carry approximately 3%. The specimen was peripheral blood. These receptors originate from a man between 25 and 39 years old with active or convalescent COVID-19.

CDR3: CASSLSGLAGGETQYF. CDR3 bases: TGTGCCAGCAGCTTATCGGGACTAGCGGGGGGAGAGACCCAGTACTTC. This chain uses TRBV11-2 with TRBJ2-5, with 15 bases matching TRBD2. The CDR3 extends over 16 amino acids. V lost 2 bases, J lost 4 bases, and 2 bases stayed unmatched. The germline V gene has CDR1 SGHAT and CDR2 FQNNGV.

The chain has TRBV5-1 and TRBJ2-5; TRBD2 matches at 11 bases. Losses at the gene ends were 1 base for V and 3 bases for J; bases not matched to a gene: 8. The CDR3 has 17 residues. Germline V gene data show CDR1 as SGHRS and CDR2 as YFSETQ. The CDR3 is CASSLRLAGGGKETQYF. The CDR3 DNA is TGCGCCAGCAGCTTGAGGCTAGCGGGAGGAGGAAAAGAGACCCAGTACTTC.

The V and J genes are TRBV4-2 and TRBJ2-4, with 8 bases that match TRBD1. V lost 3 bases, J lost 1 base, and 8 bases stayed unmatched. The CDR3 spans 17 residues. Germline CDR1 is LGHNA and CDR2 is YNFKEQ. The CDR3 is CASSQAGGLGAKNIQYF. CDR3 DNA sequence: TGTGCCAGCAGCCAGGCAGGGGGCCTGGGGGCCAAAAACATTCAGTACTTC.

This chain links TRBV7-2 with TRBJ2-1, with TRBD2 matching 7 bases. The CDR3 consists of 17 residues. Trimming at V came to 2 bases and at J to 4 bases, leaving 11 bases not matched to a gene. Germline V lookup: CDR1 SGHTA, CDR2 FQGNSA. CDR3 coding DNA: TGTGCCAGCAGCTTAACCCCTAGCGGAACCTCTTACAATGAGCAGTTCTTC. Amino acid sequence: CASSLTPSGTSYNEQFF.

This clone was seen a single time. The V call is TRBV15, the J call TRBJ1-1; D unresolved. CDR1 and CDR2 (germline): LNHNV, YYDKDF (reference sequence). This CDR3 has 11 amino acids. V was clipped by 0 bases and J by 11 bases, with 7 bases between them. CDR3 in DNA: TGTGCCACCAGCAGAGAGACGGAGGCTTTCTTT. This gives the protein CATSRETEAFF.

The chain employs TRBV7-2 and TRBJ2-7, with 14 bases lining up with TRBD2. Germline-derived CDR1 and CDR2 are SGHTA and FQGNSA. Trimming removed 4 bases from V and 5 bases from J; junction bases left unmatched: 10. The CDR3 loop spans 17 amino acids. The CDR3 spells CASSSHGTSGSRNEQYF. The CDR3 coding sequence is TGTGCCAGCAGCTCACACGGGACTAGCGGGAGTAGAAACGAGCAGTACTTC.

The chain uses TRBV5-6 and TRBJ1-4; TRBD1 matches at 9 bases. V was pared by 3 bases and J by 8 bases, with 11 bases of the junction left unmatched. The CDR3 sequence is 16 residues long. CDR1 and CDR2 from the germline V gene are SGHDT and YYEEEE. The CDR3 sequence is CASSSPGTGQGEKLFF. The DNA for the CDR3 is TGTGCCAGCAGCTCCCCCGGGACAGGGCAAGGGGAAAAACTGTTTTTT.

J is TRBJ2-7 and V is TRBV11-1; 8 nucleotides line up with TRBD1. Germline-derived CDR1 and CDR2 are SGHAT and FQDESV (reference sequence). CDR3 length: 15 amino acids. V was pared by 1 base and J by 4 bases, with 6 bases of the junction left unmatched. The CDR3 coding sequence is TGTGCCAGCAGCTTAGGTGGCAGGGGGCGGTACGAGCAGTACTTC. This translates into CASSLGGRGRYEQYF.

This clone was seen only once. The genes are TRBV5-1 and TRBJ1-4; TRBD1 matches 7 bases. This CDR3 is 16 amino acids long. CDR1 is SGHRS, CDR2 YFSETQ, per germline. Trimming cost V 0 bases and J 6 bases; bases outside gene matches: 8. The chain's CDR3 is CASSLGPTGFDEKLFF. In DNA form, the CDR3 reads TGCGCCAGCAGCTTGGGGCCGACAGGGTTCGATGAAAAACTGTTTTTT.

The chain uses TRBV3-1 (or the pseudogene TRBV3-2) and TRBJ1-3; D gene unclear. With 1 base removed from V and 4 bases from J, the gap between germline ends came to 5 bases. The CDR3 is 13 amino acids. Germline CDR1 is LGHDT and CDR2 is YNNKEL (reference sequence). CDR3 in amino acids: CASSQAEGNTIYF. The CDR3 nucleotides are TGTGCCAGCAGCCAAGCGGAGGGAAACACCATATATTTT.

The genes are TRBV11-3 and TRBJ2-1; 7 bases agree with TRBD2. The CDR3 has 14 amino acids. The trim removed 1 base at V and 8 bases at J, leaving 5 bases unmatched. Per the germline V gene, CDR1 is SGHNT and CDR2 is YENEEA. The CDR3 is CASSLGGRGDEQFF. DNA for the CDR3: TGTGCCAGCAGCTTAGGCGGGAGAGGCGATGAGCAGTTCTTC.

DNA for the CDR3: TGTGCCAGCTCACCTTGGGCCGGGACTAGCGGGGAAGAGACCCAGTACTTC. This codes for CASSPWAGTSGEETQYF. The chain recombines TRBV18 with TRBJ2-5, with 13 bases matching TRBD2. After removal of 3 bases from V and 3 bases from J, the junction contained 7 bases not matched to a gene. Germline CDR1 reads KGHSH; CDR2 reads LQKENI. The CDR3 totals 17 residues.

The rearrangement joins TRBV24-1 to TRBJ2-3; TRBD1 matches at 9 bases. Looked up from germline, CDR1 is KGHDR and CDR2 is SFDVKD. The CDR3 is made up of 17 amino acids. The V and J ends lost 1 base and 1 base, in that order; junction bases with no gene match: 5. DNA for the CDR3: TGTGCCACCAGTGATTTAACAGGGGGCGCCGGCACAGATACGCAGTATTTT. Its protein is CATSDLTGGAGTDTQYF.

The genes are TRBV14 and TRBJ1-4; D perhaps matches TRBD1 (5 bases). V was cut by 4 bases and J by 0 bases, with 12 bases left in between. Germline V gene data show CDR1 as SGHDN and CDR2 as FVKESK. CDR3 length: 16 residues. CDR3 in amino acids: CASSRRVGATNEKLFF. In nucleotides, the CDR3 is TGTGCCAGCAGCCGGAGGGTGGGGGCAACTAATGAAAAACTGTTTTTT.

This clone is a singleton in its sample. The J gene is TRBJ2-4, the V gene TRBV2, with D maybe TRBD2 (6 bases). V was clipped by 6 bases and J by 5 bases, with 17 bases between them. This CDR3 has 15 residues. Germline lookup yields CDR1 SNHLY and CDR2 FYNNEI. CDR3 DNA: TGTGCCAGCAGCCGGGAGCGGCCCCCCCAAAACATTCAGTACTTC. Its translation is CASSRERPPQNIQYF.

The V call is TRBV20-1, the J call TRBJ2-3, with D hard to call. The CDR3 totals 10 residues. Germline V gene sequence: CDR1 DFQATT, CDR2 SNEGSKA (reference sequence). Trimming removed 6 bases from V and 6 bases from J, with 7 bases in between. This chain's CDR3 is CSAVGDTQYF. DNA of the CDR3: TGCAGTGCCGTGGGCGATACGCAGTATTTT.

V and J are TRBV7-3 and TRBJ2-2, with 8 nucleotides matching TRBD1. CDR3 length: 14 amino acids. J gave up 6 bases and V 3 bases, and 3 bases lay outside the gene matches. Germline V gene data show CDR1 as SGHTA and CDR2 as FQGTGA. The CDR3 sequence is CASSFDRGSGELFF. The CDR3 DNA is TGTGCCAGCAGCTTCGACAGGGGTTCCGGGGAGCTGTTTTTT.

The chain uses TRBV18 and TRBJ1-3, with D perhaps matching TRBD1 (5 bases). V dropped 5 bases and J dropped 0 bases, with 11 bases sitting between them. Germline V gives CDR1 KGHSH, CDR2 LQKENI. This CDR3 region has 15 residues. The chain's CDR3 is CASSTAGVSGNTIYF. CDR3 DNA: TGTGCCAGCTCAACGGCGGGGGTCTCTGGAAACACCATATATTTT.

V is TRBV19 and J is TRBJ1-6, with D possibly matching TRBD1 (5 bases). The CDR3 has 15 amino acids. V was clipped by 6 bases and J by 7 bases, with 16 bases between them. The germline CDR1 and CDR2 sequences are LNHDA and SQIVND (reference sequence). Written as DNA, the CDR3 is TGTGCCAGTAGCCAGCCGGGGGACGAGAATTCACCCCTCCACTTT. Translation: CASSQPGDENSPLHF.